One T cell receptor beta chain is described in this entry. Its antigen is not identified. This entry comes from a study of cytomegalovirus exposure and HLA in healthy donors. General study points: A cluster of highly shared sequence variants was likely a sequencing artifact. Relative to equally common others, HLA-associated TCR beta chains showed greater clonal expansion in a later analysis. Cytomegalovirus status, reportedly, was diagnosed with high specificity and sensitivity by the classifier.

It was with 60 Vbeta and 13 Jbeta primers that the PCR ran. Sequenced by immunoSEQ multiplex PCR; TCRdb stores in-frame clones only, minus some. The table has over 100,000 clones, roughly 74% seen once. The V gene's germline CDR1 is LNHDA and CDR2 SQIVND (reference sequence). This CDR3 is built from 14 residues. V lost 2 bases, J lost 6 bases, and 12 bases lay in between. The sequence derives from a male donor in good health and CMV-seronegative. The sequencing input was PBMCs. This chain joins TRBV19 and TRBJ2-3; D ambiguous. The CDR3 nucleotides read TGTGCCAGTAGTATAAGCCCCGCCGTGGATACGCAGTATTTT. Translating it yields CASSISPAVDTQYF.